This entry lists 32 T cell receptor beta chains sequenced from one sample in a study of T cell changes during pregnancy in multiple sclerosis. The data were produced by immunoSEQ multiplex PCR, yet TCRdb's version contains in-frame clones alone and is incomplete. The sample carries 130,000 or so clones, approximately 96% recorded once. The source was peripheral blood, collected after pregnancy. The source is a female donor with multiple sclerosis, enrolled in a pregnancy study.

The chain is built from TRBV30 and TRBJ2-2, with 10 bases that match TRBD1. This CDR3 comprises 14 residues. Losses at the gene ends were 3 bases for V and 7 bases for J; bases not matched to a gene: 5. Germline lookup yields CDR1 GTSNPN and CDR2 SVGIG (reference sequence). The CDR3 DNA sequence: TGTGCCTGGAGGACAGGGGGCATTAACGGGGAGCTGTTTTTT. It encodes CAWRTGGINGELFF.

The chain uses TRBV25-1 and TRBJ2-6; D not resolved. This CDR3 spans 13 amino acids. Germline V CDR1 and CDR2: MGHDK, SYGVNS. V was clipped by 4 bases and J by 2 bases, with 3 bases between them. CDR3: CASSVTGANVLTF. The CDR3, as DNA: TGTGCCAGCAGTGTAACTGGGGCCAACGTCCTGACTTTC.

J is TRBJ2-5 and V is TRBV19; a possible D gene is TRBD1 (7 bases). This CDR3 is built from 13 residues. V was pared by 4 bases and J by 4 bases, with 10 bases between. In germline, CDR1 is LNHDA, CDR2 SQIVND (reference sequence). In nucleotides, the CDR3 is TGTGCCAGTAGTACCCAGGGGGGAGAGACCCAGTACTTC. Its protein product is CASSTQGGETQYF.

V is TRBV5-6 and J is TRBJ1-2; 10 bases map to TRBD1. The V gene end was trimmed by 4 bases and the J gene end by 5 bases; junction bases not matched to a gene: 5. CDR3 size: 14 residues. CDR1 and CDR2 (germline): SGHDT, YYEEEE. CDR3 bases: TGTGCCAGCAGCCCGGGGACAGGGGTATATGGCTACACCTTC. Translation gives CASSPGTGVYGYTF.

The CDR3 loop is CASSLRTGTSGSGGWAKNIQYF. Written as DNA, the CDR3 is TGCGCCAGCAGCCTCCGAACCGGGACTAGCGGGAGTGGGGGATGGGCCAAAAACATTCAGTACTTC. The J gene is TRBJ2-4, the V gene TRBV5-1; 14 bases line up with TRBD2. Looked up from germline, CDR1 is SGHRS and CDR2 is YFSETQ. The CDR3 is 22 amino acids. Losses at the gene ends were 4 bases for V and 1 base for J; bases not matched to a gene: 19.

V gene TRBV2 combines with J gene TRBJ2-3; D possibly corresponds to TRBD2 (6 bases). Between the trimmed V and J ends, which lost 6 bases and 8 bases, there was a span of 6 bases. This CDR3 is 10 amino acids long. The germline V gene has CDR1 SNHLY and CDR2 FYNNEI. CDR3 in amino acids: CASSGGTQYF. The CDR3 nucleotides read TGTGCCAGCAGCGGGGGTACGCAGTATTTT.

The table lists this clone with a few counts. This chain links TRBV19 with TRBJ1-1; D may be TRBD1 (6 bases). V lost 5 bases to trimming and J lost 7 bases, with 11 bases between them. The CDR3 is made up of 12 amino acids. CDR1 and CDR2 from the germline V gene are LNHDA and SQIVND (reference sequence). CDR3 in DNA: TGTGCCAGTAGTCTCACAGGGATTGAAGCTTTCTTT. This encodes CASSLTGIEAFF.

The gene calls are TRBV2 and TRBJ1-4; no firm D call. The CDR3 spans 14 residues. V was pared by 6 bases and J by 8 bases, with 16 bases between. In germline, CDR1 is SNHLY, CDR2 FYNNEI. Written as DNA, the CDR3 is TGTGCCAGCAGGGGTAGTTCCGGAGGGGAAAAACTGTTTTTT. Protein sequence: CASRGSSGGEKLFF. Combining the CDR3 with reference TRBV2 and TRBJ1-4 gives the whole variable domain EPEVTQTPSHQVTQMGQEVILRCVPISNHLYFYWYRQILGQKVEFLVSFYNNEISEKSEIFDDQFSVERPDGSNFTLKIRSTKLEDSAMYFCASRGSSGGEKLFFGSGTQLSVL.

This chain connects TRBV6-5 to TRBJ2-5; D possibly corresponds to TRBD2 (6 bases). Germline V gives CDR1 MNHEY, CDR2 SVGAGI. This CDR3 comprises 14 residues. V dropped 0 bases and J dropped 2 bases, with 7 bases sitting between them. The CDR3 DNA reads TGTGCCAGCAGTTACTCTGCGGGGCAAGAGACCCAGTACTTC. Amino acid sequence: CASSYSAGQETQYF.

This rearrangement joins TRBV9 to TRBJ2-2; TRBD2 might be the D (5 bases). This CDR3 region has 15 residues. Germline CDR1 and CDR2: SGDLS and YYNGEE. The V end lost 3 bases, the J end lost 0 bases, and 9 bases lay between the germline ends. The CDR3 DNA is TGTGCCAGCAGCGACAGCGGCTCGAACACCGGGGAGCTGTTTTTT. Protein product: CASSDSGSNTGELFF.

The rearrangement uses TRBV27 and TRBJ1-5; tentative D call: TRBD1 (5 bases). V lost 0 bases to trimming and J lost 0 bases, with 9 bases between them. Looked up from germline, CDR1 is MNHEY and CDR2 is SMNVEV (reference sequence). This CDR3 region has 16 residues. The CDR3 nucleotides are TGTGCCAGCAGTTTATCACAGGTTTTTAGCAATCAGCCCCAGCATTTT. It is translated as CASSLSQVFSNQPQHF.

This clone has only a few counts. The chain is built from TRBV28 and TRBJ2-7; 10 nucleotides line up with TRBD2. V trimming: 5 bases; J trimming: 3 bases; junction bases outside the gene matches: 7. Germline assignment: CDR1 MDHEN and CDR2 SYDVKM. The CDR3 contains 15 residues. For the CDR3, the DNA is TGTGCCAGCAGTCTTGGGGGACTAGCGAGCTACGAGCAGTACTTC. It codes for CASSLGGLASYEQYF.

This sequence joins TRBV4-2 and TRBJ2-7, with TRBD2 identical over 9 bases. In germline, CDR1 is LGHNA, CDR2 YNFKEQ. This CDR3 contains 15 residues. After removal of 0 bases from V and 7 bases from J, the junction contained 7 bases not matched to a gene. The CDR3 is CASSQDLAGVNEQYF. The CDR3, as DNA: TGTGCCAGCAGCCAAGATTTAGCGGGAGTAAATGAGCAGTACTTC.

The chain couples TRBV2 to TRBJ2-1; possible D gene TRBD1, 5 bases. Germline-derived CDR1 and CDR2 are SNHLY and FYNNEI. CDR3 length: 13 residues. V was pared by 4 bases and J by 9 bases, with 13 bases between. This chain's CDR3 is CASSVVVDSEQFF. DNA of the CDR3: TGTGCCAGCAGTGTAGTGGTAGACAGTGAGCAGTTCTTC.

V is TRBV7-2 and J is TRBJ1-1; D is undetermined. In germline, CDR1 is SGHTA, CDR2 FQGNSA. This CDR3 comprises 14 residues. Trimming removed 2 bases from V and 1 base from J, with 8 bases in between. The CDR3 region is CASSLSSGNTEAFF. CDR3 sequence (DNA): TGTGCCAGCAGCTTATCTTCAGGGAACACTGAAGCTTTCTTT.

The V gene is TRBV28, the J gene TRBJ2-6; no clear D gene. The CDR3 is made up of 15 amino acids. V gave up 2 bases and J gave up 2 bases, with 7 bases separating them. The germline CDR1 and CDR2 sequences are MDHEN and SYDVKM. The CDR3 is CASSLLFPGANVLTF. CDR3 nucleotides: TGTGCCAGCAGTTTACTATTCCCTGGGGCCAACGTCCTGACTTTC.

The rearrangement joins TRBV28 to TRBJ2-1; 8 bases map to TRBD2. Trimming at V came to 5 bases and at J to 0 bases, leaving 3 bases not matched to a gene. Germline V CDR1 and CDR2: MDHEN, SYDVKM. The CDR3 contains 15 residues. CDR3 in DNA: TGTGCCAGCAGTCCCGCGGGAGGCTCCTACAATGAGCAGTTCTTC. Encoded protein: CASSPAGGSYNEQFF.

V and J are TRBV19 and TRBJ2-3; weak D call: TRBD2 (6 bases). The CDR3 loop spans 15 amino acids. Trimming removed 5 bases from V and 0 bases from J, with 12 bases in between. Germline assignment: CDR1 LNHDA and CDR2 SQIVND (reference sequence). CDR3 nucleotides: TGTGCCAGTAGTCTGCGGGAACCGAGCACAGATACGCAGTATTTT. Its protein product is CASSLREPSTDTQYF.

The chain carries TRBV9 and TRBJ2-3; 9 bases line up with TRBD2. This CDR3 comprises 18 residues. Germline V gene sequence: CDR1 SGDLS, CDR2 YYNGEE. V shed 4 bases, J shed 3 bases, and the junction held 15 bases outside the gene matches. This CDR3 reads CASSLRSIAGDLTDTQYF. CDR3 nucleotide sequence: TGTGCCAGCAGCCTAAGATCTATAGCGGGAGATCTTACAGATACGCAGTATTTT. The whole variable domain, remainder taken from reference TRBV9 and TRBJ2-3, is DSGVTQTPKHLITATGQRVTLRCSPRSGDLSVYWYQQSLDQGLQFLIQYYNGEERAKGNILERFSAQQFPDLHSELNLSSLELGDSALYFCASSLRSIAGDLTDTQYFGPGTRLTVL.

J is TRBJ2-3 and V is TRBV29-1; 7 bases fit TRBD2. V shed 4 bases and J 2 bases; nucleotides not matched to a gene: 6. CDR1 is SQVTM and CDR2 is ANQGSEA in the germline V gene. The CDR3 has 14 residues. CDR3 in amino acids: CSVGSLAVTDTQYF. The CDR3 DNA sequence: TGCAGCGTTGGTTCGCTAGCGGTCACAGATACGCAGTATTTT.

The genes are TRBV9 and TRBJ1-5; D gene uncertain. Looked up from germline, CDR1 is SGDLS and CDR2 is YYNGEE. V was cut by 3 bases and J by 0 bases, with 10 bases left in between. This CDR3 region has 15 residues. The CDR3 nucleotides are TGTGCCAGCAGCGCCGAAGCCCATAGCAATCAGCCCCAGCATTTT. Protein sequence: CASSAEAHSNQPQHF.

The rearrangement links TRBV7-9 to TRBJ2-1, with 7 nucleotides matching TRBD2. J gave up 4 bases and V 1 base, and 7 bases lay outside the gene matches. CDR3 size: 16 residues. Germline V gene lookup returns CDR1 SEHNR and CDR2 FQNEAQ (reference sequence). The CDR3 here is CASSLEPSGKYNEQFF. The CDR3 DNA reads TGTGCCAGCAGCTTAGAGCCTAGCGGAAAGTACAATGAGCAGTTCTTC.

The rearrangement links TRBV5-6 to TRBJ2-6; TRBD2 might be the D (5 bases). The germline V and J ends were trimmed by 0 bases and 1 base, with 8 bases remaining between them. The CDR3 extends over 16 amino acids. The V gene's germline CDR1 is SGHDT and CDR2 YYEEEE. CDR3 coding DNA: TGTGCCAGCAGCTTGGGGCCGGGGTCTGGGGCCAACGTCCTGACTTTC. It yields the protein CASSLGPGSGANVLTF.

The genes are TRBV13 and TRBJ2-6, with D perhaps matching TRBD2 (5 bases). This CDR3 is built from 16 residues. Germline CDR1 PRHDT, CDR2 FYEKMQ (reference sequence). V gave up 0 bases and J gave up 0 bases, with 6 bases separating them. The CDR3 spells CASSLGGDSGANVLTF. The CDR3 coding sequence is TGTGCCAGCAGCTTAGGGGGAGACTCTGGGGCCAACGTCCTGACTTTC.

The chain links TRBV7-2 to TRBJ2-7, with 12 bases identical to TRBD2. V dropped 2 bases and J dropped 4; count of bases not matched to a gene: 0. Germline assignment: CDR1 SGHTA and CDR2 FQGNSA. The CDR3 length is 14 residues. The CDR3 reads CASSLLAGGYEQYF. CDR3 in DNA: TGTGCCAGCAGCTTACTAGCGGGAGGGTACGAGCAGTACTTC.

This clone has only one observation. The chain is built from TRBV29-1 and TRBJ2-7, with a tentative D call TRBD1 (5 bases). Per germline, CDR1 SQVTM and CDR2 ANQGSEA. This CDR3 is 11 amino acids long. Trimming pared 4 bases from V and 5 bases from J, leaving 9 bases between. CDR3 DNA sequence: TGCAGCGTTGTCAGGGTCCACGAGCAGTACTTC. Translating gives CSVVRVHEQYF.

The rearrangement links TRBV10-3 to TRBJ2-5; a weak D match, TRBD2 (7 bases). V was cut by 10 bases and J by 5 bases, with 14 bases left in between. Germline V lookup: CDR1 ENHRY, CDR2 SYGVKD. The CDR3 contains 12 residues. CDR3 sequence (DNA): TGTGCCACCTCGGGGGGCGAGGAGACCCAGTACTTC. It is translated as CATSGGEETQYF.

The rearrangement links TRBV11-2 to TRBJ2-7; D is uncertain. The CDR3 has 11 amino acids. Trimming removed 5 bases from V and 3 bases from J, with 5 bases in between. Per the germline V gene, CDR1 is SGHAT and CDR2 is FQNNGV. CDR3 nucleotide sequence: TGTGCCAGCAGCGTAAACTACGAGCAGTACTTC. As protein: CASSVNYEQYF.

This clone is a singleton in its sample. The CDR3 sequence is CASSVAPQGTGANVLTF. In DNA, the CDR3 is TGTGCCAGCAGCGTAGCTCCACAGGGAACTGGGGCCAACGTCCTGACTTTC. This sequence joins TRBV9 and TRBJ2-6; weak D call: TRBD1 (6 bases). Germline CDR1 and CDR2: SGDLS and YYNGEE. V lost 0 bases to trimming and J lost 2 bases, with 12 bases between them. CDR3 length equals 17 residues.

The V and J genes are TRBV19 and TRBJ2-7; 7 bases line up with TRBD2. V lost 3 bases to trimming and J lost 7 bases; unmatched junction nucleotides: 15. This CDR3 comprises 16 residues. CDR1 is LNHDA and CDR2 is SQIVND in the germline V gene (reference sequence). The CDR3 coding sequence is TGTGCCAGTAGTATGCAAGCGGGACGAGGGGTAGGAGAGCAGTACTTC. Translation gives CASSMQAGRGVGEQYF.

This clone appeared once. The rearrangement links TRBV2 to TRBJ2-7; TRBD2 agrees at 11 bases. V was clipped by 6 bases and J by 4 bases; unmatched bases: 8. Germline CDR1 SNHLY, CDR2 FYNNEI. This CDR3 is built from 15 residues. The CDR3 region is CASRVGLADLYEQYF. The DNA for the CDR3 is TGTGCCAGCAGAGTGGGACTAGCGGACTTATACGAGCAGTACTTC.

V gene TRBV28 combines with J gene TRBJ2-1; 15 nucleotides agree with TRBD2. The junction had 13 bases not matched to a gene; V was cut back by 6 bases and J by 4 bases. The CDR3 has 19 amino acids. The germline CDR1 and CDR2 sequences are MDHEN and SYDVKM. The CDR3 is CASSSPGLAGGSFYNEQFF. The CDR3 region has the DNA TGTGCCAGCAGCTCTCCGGGACTAGCGGGAGGTTCGTTTTACAATGAGCAGTTCTTC.